These 27 T cell receptor beta chains were all obtained from the same sample, sequenced in a study of T cell responses to AZD1222 COVID-19 vaccine. The repertoire was sequenced with immunoSEQ multiplex PCR; TCRdb's copy has only in-frame clones and lacks some. This sample yields approximately 65,000 clones, of which approximately 83% are seen a single time; about 14% belongs to the top ten. The starting material was peripheral blood, obtained on day 0 of AZD1222 vaccination. These receptors came from an adult in good health.

The genes are TRBV14 and TRBJ1-2; D unresolved. Germline assignment: CDR1 SGHDN and CDR2 FVKESK. The ends were cut back, 1 base at V and 7 bases at J, with 16 bases in the middle. CDR3 length equals 15 residues. The CDR3 sequence is CASSQGSRRATGYTF. CDR3 nucleotide sequence: TGTGCCAGCAGCCAAGGATCTCGACGGGCTACTGGCTACACCTTC.

This clone appeared a single time. This chain links TRBV2 with TRBJ2-4, with D perhaps being TRBD1 or TRBD2 (6 bases each). The CDR3 consists of 16 residues. V was shortened by 4 bases and J by 9 bases, with 22 bases between the two germline ends. The germline V gene has CDR1 SNHLY and CDR2 FYNNEI. The CDR3 sequence is CASSAPGARDIAIQYF. CDR3 nucleotide sequence: TGTGCCAGCAGTGCTCCGGGGGCCCGCGACATCGCCATTCAGTACTTC.

The V gene is TRBV7-2, the J gene TRBJ1-1, with D tentatively TRBD1 (6 bases). Germline V lookup: CDR1 SGHTA, CDR2 FQGNSA. V lost 2 bases, J lost 8 bases, and 12 bases lay in between. The CDR3 totals 13 residues. For the CDR3, the DNA is TGTGCCAGCAGCTTAAGTCGGGGGCGCGAAGCTTTCTTT. Translated, it gives CASSLSRGREAFF.

The chain recombines TRBV19 with TRBJ2-2; D possibly matches TRBD1 or TRBD2 (5 bases each). The germline CDR1 and CDR2 sequences are LNHDA and SQIVND (reference sequence). Trimming took 3 bases from V and 5 from J, leaving 10 bases between them. The CDR3 length is 14 residues. The CDR3 sequence: CASSIGGSTGELFF. The CDR3 DNA follows: TGTGCCAGTAGTATTGGGGGTAGTACCGGGGAGCTGTTTTTT.

The chain combines TRBV13 with TRBJ1-3, with TRBD1 as a possible D gene (5 bases). The CDR3 spans 15 residues. V was trimmed by 1 base and J by 8 bases, leaving 15 bases between them. The V gene's germline CDR1 is PRHDT and CDR2 FYEKMQ (reference sequence). This chain's CDR3 is CASSLVNRGEDTIYF. The DNA for the CDR3 is TGTGCCAGCAGCTTAGTAAATCGGGGCGAAGACACCATATATTTT.

The chain recombines TRBV6-2 or TRBV6-3 with TRBJ2-7; TRBD2 matches 7 bases. Unmatched junction bases numbered 10, after V lost 5 bases and J lost 9 bases. This CDR3 spans 13 amino acids. Per the germline V gene, CDR1 is MNHEY and CDR2 is SVGEGT. The DNA of the CDR3 is TGTGCCAGCAGTGGTACTAGCGAATCGGCGCAGTACTTC. Protein: CASSGTSESAQYF.

DNA for the CDR3: TGTGCCAGCAGCTTACCCACCGTTCTTGAAGCTTTCTTT. It encodes CASSLPTVLEAFF. V gene TRBV7-2 combines with J gene TRBJ1-1, with no clear D. The length of the CDR3 is 13 residues. V was cut by 2 bases and J by 7 bases, with 11 bases left in between. CDR1 is SGHTA, CDR2 FQGNSA, per germline.

V usage is TRBV29-1 and J usage is TRBJ2-7; D unclear. This CDR3 comprises 12 residues. In germline, CDR1 is SQVTM, CDR2 ANQGSEA. The V gene lost 6 bases and the J gene lost 0 bases, with 9 bases spanning the gap. As DNA, the CDR3 is TGCAGCGTGGCGGACGTCTCCTACGAGCAGTACTTC. This gives the protein CSVADVSYEQYF.

This clone was recorded once. The V call is TRBV12-3 or TRBV12-4, the J call TRBJ2-7, with D tentatively TRBD1 or TRBD2 (5 bases each). This CDR3 comprises 13 residues. Trimming removed 5 bases from V and 6 bases from J, with 14 bases in between. CDR3 nucleotides: TGTGCCAGCAGTCGGGGCAGGGCAGGCGAGCAGTACTTC. It is translated as CASSRGRAGEQYF.

The V gene is TRBV7-9, the J gene TRBJ2-3; D perhaps matches TRBD1 (5 bases). CDR1 SEHNR and CDR2 FQNEAQ come from the germline V gene (reference sequence). The CDR3 loop spans 14 amino acids. V shed 8 bases and J shed 2 bases, with 14 bases lying between them. In DNA form, the CDR3 reads TGTGCCAGCCGGTTAGGGGCCTACACAGATACGCAGTATTTT. Its protein product is CASRLGAYTDTQYF.

The chain is built from TRBV20-1 and TRBJ2-2; perhaps TRBD1 as D (5 bases). Trimming shortened V by 5 bases and J by 8 bases, and 9 bases separated the two germline ends. Germline values: CDR1 DFQATT, CDR2 SNEGSKA (reference sequence). The CDR3 extends over 11 amino acids. The CDR3 DNA is TGCAGTGCTGGGGCCCGGGGGGAGCTGTTTTTT. Translated: CSAGARGELFF.

The gene calls are TRBV6-2 or TRBV6-3 and TRBJ2-3; D unclear. Per germline, CDR1 MNHEY and CDR2 SVGEGT. V was clipped by 5 bases and J by 2 bases, with 5 bases between them. This CDR3 region has 12 residues. The CDR3 DNA reads TGTGCCAGCAGTCCCTCCACAGATACGCAGTATTTT. Translating it yields CASSPSTDTQYF.

This sequence joins TRBV11-2 and TRBJ1-2, with TRBD1 identical over 8 bases. Per germline, CDR1 SGHAT and CDR2 FQNNGV. V dropped 5 bases and J dropped 8; count of bases not matched to a gene: 7. The CDR3 runs to 13 residues. CDR3 coding DNA: TGTGCCAGCAGCCCGGACAGGGAAAGAGGCTACACCTTC. This translates into CASSPDRERGYTF.

The chain combines TRBV7-8 with TRBJ2-7; 10 nucleotides align to TRBD2. This CDR3 has 16 residues. Germline loops: CDR1 SGHVS, CDR2 FQNEAQ. Trimming cost V 5 bases and J 0 bases; bases outside gene matches: 7. The CDR3 nucleotides read TGTGCCAGCAGCCGAACTAGCGGGGCTCTCTCCTACGAGCAGTACTTC. This sequence encodes CASSRTSGALSYEQYF.

The chain employs TRBV25-1 and TRBJ1-1; 9 bases align to TRBD1. The germline CDR1 and CDR2 sequences are MGHDK and SYGVNS. CDR3 length: 12 residues. The V segment lost 4 bases and the J segment 8 bases; nucleotides outside the gene matches: 2. The CDR3 loop is CASSGDRAEAFF. CDR3 DNA sequence: TGTGCCAGCAGTGGGGACAGGGCGGAAGCTTTCTTT.

The genes are TRBV2 and TRBJ2-7; no reliable D call. Trimming left V 7 bases short and J 3 bases short, with 13 bases between. There are 13 residues in the CDR3. From germline, CDR1 is SNHLY and CDR2 FYNNEI. This CDR3 reads CASILQNFYEQYF. The DNA of the CDR3 is TGTGCCAGCATCTTACAGAATTTCTACGAGCAGTACTTC. The entire variable domain, with the rest obtained from reference TRBV2 and TRBJ2-7, is as follows: EPEVTQTPSHQVTQMGQEVILRCVPISNHLYFYWYRQILGQKVEFLVSFYNNEISEKSEIFDDQFSVERPDGSNFTLKIRSTKLEDSAMYFCASILQNFYEQYFGPGTRLTVT.

V usage is TRBV10-3 and J usage is TRBJ1-2, with unresolved D. The CDR3 contains 13 residues. Germline loops: CDR1 ENHRY, CDR2 SYGVKD. V lost 5 bases and J 8 bases, leaving 15 bases between the germline ends. CDR3 residues: CAISTDGWWGYTF. Written as DNA, the CDR3 is TGTGCCATCAGTACGGACGGTTGGTGGGGCTACACCTTC.

The chain is built from TRBV4-1 and TRBJ2-7; TRBD1 aligns across 7 bases. The V and J ends lost 4 bases and 5 bases, in that order; junction bases with no gene match: 8. The CDR3 totals 14 residues. Germline lookup yields CDR1 MGHRA and CDR2 YSYEKL. The DNA of the CDR3 is TGCGCCAGCAGCCTCGGGACAGACGGGAACGAGCAGTACTTC. Its protein is CASSLGTDGNEQYF.

This clone has a handful of counts. The V gene is TRBV19, the J gene TRBJ2-6, with 9 bases that match TRBD1. Germline V gives CDR1 LNHDA, CDR2 SQIVND (reference sequence). The CDR3 loop spans 19 amino acids. The junction had 13 bases not matched to a gene; V was cut back by 3 bases and J by 4 bases. CDR3 loop: CASSIRWDRVGSGANVLTF. Written as DNA, the CDR3 is TGTGCCAGTAGTATCCGATGGGACAGGGTGGGGTCCGGGGCCAACGTCCTGACTTTC.

The chain recombines TRBV4-1 with TRBJ1-2; 10 positions agree with TRBD1. The CDR3 covers 15 residues. The junction had 5 bases not matched to a gene; V was cut back by 0 bases and J by 7 bases. Germline loops: CDR1 MGHRA, CDR2 YSYEKL. CDR3 nucleotides: TGCGCCAGCAGCCAAGAGAGACAGGGGGCGCTTGGCTACACCTTC. Amino acids: CASSQERQGALGYTF.

The J gene is TRBJ2-3, the V gene TRBV23-1, with TRBD2 identical over 14 bases. TRBV23-1 has ORF status, its function being uncertain. The ends lost 0 bases at V and 1 base at J; junction bases unmatched: 6. The CDR3 extends over 19 amino acids. In DNA form, the CDR3 reads TGCGCCAGCAGTCAATCGACTAGCGGGGGGGACTCATGCACAGATACGCAGTATTTT. Amino acids: CASSQSTSGGDSCTDTQYF.

The rearrangement joins TRBV7-6 to TRBJ2-7, with 9 positions matching TRBD2. The germline gives CDR1 SGHVS, CDR2 FNYEAQ. The CDR3 length is 13 residues. With V trimmed by 3 bases and J by 6 bases, 3 bases remained unmatched. The CDR3 region is CASSFSGGSEQYF. DNA for the CDR3: TGTGCCAGCAGCTTTAGCGGGGGATCCGAGCAGTACTTC. Based on the CDR3 plus reference TRBV7-6 and TRBJ2-7, the full variable domain is GAGVSQSPRYKVTKRGQDVALRCDPISGHVSLYWYRQALGQGPEFLTYFNYEAQQDKSGLPNDRFSAERPEGSISTLTIQRTEQRDSAMYRCASSFSGGSEQYFGPGTRLTVT.

This CDR3 reads CASSPSGNYDLYF. DNA of the CDR3: TGTGCCAGCAGTCCCAGCGGGAACTACGATTTGTACTTC. The chain combines TRBV6-6 with TRBJ2-7; 7 nucleotides line up with TRBD2. There are 13 residues in the CDR3. The germline CDR1 and CDR2 sequences are MNHNY and SVGAGI (reference sequence). V lost 5 bases to trimming and J lost 12 bases; unmatched junction nucleotides: 13.

This sequence joins TRBV19 and TRBJ2-5, with 7 bases lining up with TRBD2. Trimming cost V 3 bases and J 4 bases; bases outside gene matches: 2. The germline CDR1 and CDR2 sequences are LNHDA and SQIVND (reference sequence). The CDR3 totals 13 residues. CDR3 in amino acids: CASSMGGAETQYF. In DNA, the CDR3 is TGTGCCAGTAGTATGGGAGGGGCAGAGACCCAGTACTTC.

This clone has just a few counts. V usage is TRBV4-3 and J usage is TRBJ2-5; TRBD1 is a possible D gene (6 bases). The ends were cut back, 1 base at V and 4 bases at J, with 16 bases in the middle. CDR1 is LGHNA and CDR2 is YSLEER in the germline V gene. The CDR3 sequence is 16 residues long. Written as DNA, the CDR3 is TGCGCCAGCAGCCAAGGAGGGCGAGGGGGACGAGAGACCCAGTACTTC. Translated: CASSQGGRGGRETQYF.

This chain joins TRBV3-1 (or the pseudogene TRBV3-2) and TRBJ1-1; TRBD1 matches 12 bases. The CDR3 spans 16 residues. Trimming at V came to 4 bases and at J to 5 bases, leaving 8 bases not matched to a gene. Germline V gene sequence: CDR1 LGHDT, CDR2 YNNKEL (reference sequence). In DNA form, the CDR3 reads TGTGCCAGCAGCCCCGTCCCGGGACAGGGGGCAACTGAAGCTTTCTTT. Protein sequence: CASSPVPGQGATEAFF.

The chain couples TRBV6-2 or TRBV6-3 to TRBJ2-5; unclear D gene. Trimming cost V 0 bases and J 0 bases, with 5 bases left between them. From germline, CDR1 is MNHEY and CDR2 SVGEGT. The CDR3 length is 14 residues. The CDR3 DNA is TGTGCCAGCAGTTACTCGACGGACCAAGAGACCCAGTACTTC. This codes for CASSYSTDQETQYF.